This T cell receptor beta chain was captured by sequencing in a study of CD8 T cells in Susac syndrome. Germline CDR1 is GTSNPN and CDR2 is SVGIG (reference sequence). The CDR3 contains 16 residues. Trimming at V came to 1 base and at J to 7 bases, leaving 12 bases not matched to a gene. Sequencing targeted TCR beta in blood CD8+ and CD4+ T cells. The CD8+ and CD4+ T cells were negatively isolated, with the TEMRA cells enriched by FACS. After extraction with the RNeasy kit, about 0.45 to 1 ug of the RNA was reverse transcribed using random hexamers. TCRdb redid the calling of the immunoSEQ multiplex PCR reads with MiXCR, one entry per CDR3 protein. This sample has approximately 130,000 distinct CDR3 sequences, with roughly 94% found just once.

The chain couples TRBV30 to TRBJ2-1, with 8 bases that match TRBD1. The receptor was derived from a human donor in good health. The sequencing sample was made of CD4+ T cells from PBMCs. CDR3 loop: CAWSDGWQGAGNEQFF. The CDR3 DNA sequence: TGTGCCTGGAGTGACGGCTGGCAGGGGGCAGGGAATGAGCAGTTCTTC.